Given below is one TCR beta chain in context. Time point specified: after dendritic cell vaccination, including at tumor progression/relapse. The data derive from a study of glioma-infiltrating T cells after dendritic cell vaccination. V was pared by 4 bases and J by 5 bases, with 4 bases of the junction left unmatched. The germline CDR1 and CDR2 sequences are LNHNV and YYDKDF (reference sequence). The CDR3 totals 14 residues. Data came from immunoSEQ multiplex PCR; TCRdb stores just in-frame clones and leaves some out. The sample has over 75,000 clones, roughly four fifths seen once; the top ten hold around 2.2%.

This sequence was found in a human donor with glioblastoma. J is TRBJ2-2 and V is TRBV15; 7 nucleotides align to TRBD1. The input for sequencing was blood, taken after dendritic cell vaccination. The CDR3 DNA is TGTGCCACCAGCAACAGGGGTGGGACCGGGGAGCTGTTTTTT. It is translated as CATSNRGGTGELFF.